This T cell receptor (beta chain) was identified during a study of CD8+CD57+ T cells in acquired aplastic anemia. Study as a whole: Quantities of DNA derived from sorted CD4+ and CD8+ cells averaged around 3 ug.

Both TCR beta VDJ combination and CDR3 sequence profiling were carried out. Genomic DNA was the template for this profiling. TCRdb reprocessed the reads via MiXCR and lists one record per CDR3 protein. The repertoire holds hundreds of thousands of distinct CDR3 sequences, with around 60% as singletons. Trimming removed 5 bases from V and 0 bases from J, with 7 bases in between. The V gene's germline CDR1 is SGHRS and CDR2 YFSETQ. This CDR3 comprises 13 residues. The TCR sequence derives from a human donor with severe aplastic anemia or a healthy control (not recorded which). The material sequenced was sorted CD4+, CD8+, or CD8+CD57+ T cells (not recorded which) from PBMCs. This sequence joins TRBV5-1 and TRBJ2-3; D ambiguous. CDR3 sequence: CASRPESTDTQYF. The CDR3, as DNA: TGCGCCAGCAGGCCGGAGAGCACAGATACGCAGTATTTT. Based on the CDR3 plus reference TRBV5-1 and TRBJ2-3, the full variable domain is KAGVTQTPRYLIKTRGQQVTLSCSPISGHRSVSWYQQTPGQGLQFLFEYFSETQRNKGNFPGRFSGRQFSNSRSEMNVSTLELGDSALYLCASRPESTDTQYFGPGTRLTVL.